Presented here are 4 T cell receptor beta chains from one specimen sequenced in a study of T cell responses to AZD1222 COVID-19 vaccine. Measured with immunoSEQ multiplex PCR; TCRdb has only the in-frame clones, and not every one. The sample contains approximately 140,000 clones, roughly 90% of which appear only once. Sequenced material: peripheral blood, taken on day 0 of AZD1222 vaccination. The receptor set was obtained from an adult in good health.

V gene TRBV6-2 or TRBV6-3 combines with J gene TRBJ1-2, with D perhaps matching TRBD1 (6 bases). The CDR3 contains 14 residues. With 4 bases removed from V and 2 bases from J, the gap between germline ends came to 11 bases. CDR1 is MNHEY, CDR2 SVGEGT, per germline. In DNA, the CDR3 is TGTGCCAGCAGTTCTCCCGACAGGAACTATGGCTACACCTTC. Its translation: CASSSPDRNYGYTF.

CDR3 bases: TGTGCCAGTAGTATGGCAGGGCCCTACGAGCAGTACTTC. It encodes CASSMAGPYEQYF. This sequence joins TRBV19 and TRBJ2-7, with a weak D call TRBD1 (5 bases). This CDR3 contains 13 residues. V shed 3 bases and J shed 2 bases, with 8 bases lying between them. Looked up from germline, CDR1 is LNHDA and CDR2 is SQIVND (reference sequence).

The rearrangement uses TRBV5-1 and TRBJ1-1, with 7 bases lining up with TRBD1. The CDR3 contains 14 residues. The J segment lost 5 bases and the V segment lost 1 base, leaving 5 bases of the junction unmatched. Per the germline V gene, CDR1 is SGHRS and CDR2 is YFSETQ. CDR3 sequence reads: CASSLRGQGTEAFF. In DNA form, the CDR3 reads TGCGCCAGCAGCTTGAGGGGGCAGGGAACTGAAGCTTTCTTT.

The chain employs TRBV29-1 and TRBJ2-1; TRBD2 might be the D (6 bases). CDR3 size: 13 residues. V dropped 6 bases and J dropped 8 bases, with 17 bases sitting between them. Per the germline V gene, CDR1 is SQVTM and CDR2 is ANQGSEA. The CDR3 protein is CSVRRGPGDEQFF. For the CDR3, the DNA is TGCAGCGTACGCCGGGGCCCGGGGGATGAGCAGTTCTTC.